Following are 10 T cell receptor beta chains from one sample sequenced in a study of T cells in localized non-small cell lung cancer. Here immunoSEQ multiplex PCR was the method, and the copy in TCRdb shows in-frame clones only, minus some. The sample has a few thousand clones; roughly 20% are singletons. This sample comprised lung tumor tissue, obtained before any cancer treatment. These receptors were collected from a male donor at least 60 years old with stage II lung adenocarcinoma.

V gene TRBV19 combines with J gene TRBJ1-6; perhaps TRBD1 as D (6 bases). The CDR3 is 17 amino acids. Germline CDR1 LNHDA, CDR2 SQIVND (reference sequence). V lost 5 bases, J lost 7 bases, and 21 bases lay in between. The CDR3 DNA sequence: TGTGCCAGTAGTTCCCTCGGGGGCCTTCCCCAAAATTCACCCCTCCACTTT. Its translation is CASSSLGGLPQNSPLHF.

This clone came up a few times. The chain links TRBV19 to TRBJ1-4, with a possible D match to TRBD1 (6 bases). The CDR3 covers 19 residues. V lost 5 bases, J lost 0 bases, and 22 bases lay in between. CDR1 and CDR2 from the germline V gene are LNHDA and SQIVND (reference sequence). The CDR3 sequence: CASSPRPGQTKPTNEKLFF. CDR3 coding DNA: TGTGCCAGTAGTCCGCGGCCGGGACAAACTAAACCAACTAATGAAAAACTGTTTTTT.

This clone was recorded only once. V and J are TRBV9 and TRBJ2-3; no clear D. Germline CDR1 SGDLS, CDR2 YYNGEE. The CDR3 extends over 12 amino acids. V lost 8 bases to trimming and J lost 6 bases, with 13 bases between them. CDR3 sequence: CASSFLEDTQYF. CDR3 bases: TGTGCCAGTTCCTTCCTGGAGGATACGCAGTATTTT.

This clone was seen only a few times. The rearrangement joins TRBV19 to TRBJ2-6; D is possibly TRBD1 (6 bases). Germline CDR1 is LNHDA and CDR2 is SQIVND (reference sequence). Trimming shortened V by 9 bases and J by 0 bases, and 33 bases separated the two germline ends. This CDR3 contains 22 residues. This chain's CDR3 is CASTRLRDTPNQNLSGANVLTF. CDR3 DNA sequence: TGTGCCAGCACACGCTTACGGGACACCCCAAACCAAAACCTCTCTGGGGCCAACGTCCTGACTTTC.

In this sample, this clone turned up a few times. The rearrangement uses TRBV19 and TRBJ1-1; D perhaps matches TRBD1 (6 bases). The germline gives CDR1 LNHDA, CDR2 SQIVND (reference sequence). The V end was cut by 11 bases, the J end by 0 bases, with 10 bases between. The CDR3 extends over 12 amino acids. CDR3 sequence reads: CAGGDMNTEAFF. The CDR3 region has the DNA TGTGCCGGAGGGGACATGAACACTGAAGCTTTCTTT.

This clone was counted between two and nine times. The gene calls are TRBV15 and TRBJ1-1, with D possibly being TRBD1 (5 bases). The CDR3 runs 15 residues. Germline loops: CDR1 LNHNV, CDR2 YYDKDF (reference sequence). With 3 bases removed from V and 1 base from J, the gap between germline ends came to 12 bases. As DNA, the CDR3 is TGTGCCACCAGCAGGCCTGGGACGGGGAACACTGAAGCTTTCTTT. Protein: CATSRPGTGNTEAFF.

By frequency in the sample, this clone is medium-sized. The V call is TRBV11-3, the J call TRBJ1-1, with 7 bases matching TRBD1. Germline loops: CDR1 SGHNT, CDR2 YENEEA. This CDR3 contains 16 residues. The junction had 9 bases not matched to a gene; V was cut back by 3 bases and J by 2 bases. The CDR3 bases are TGTGCCAGCAGCTTGGGGGGACAGATCGCAAACACTGAAGCTTTCTTT. It is translated as CASSLGGQIANTEAFF.

The sample holds a few counts of this clone. The chain uses TRBV4-1 and TRBJ1-1; no clear D. There are 14 residues in the CDR3. Deletions cut 6 bases from V and 1 base from J, with 12 bases between. Germline V gives CDR1 MGHRA, CDR2 YSYEKL. The CDR3 DNA follows: TGCGCCAGCAGACTACAAAGCGGGAACACTGAAGCTTTCTTT. Its translation is CASRLQSGNTEAFF.

This clone was counted only a few times. This chain links TRBV15 with TRBJ1-6, with D unclear. Germline V gene lookup returns CDR1 LNHNV and CDR2 YYDKDF (reference sequence). V was pared by 1 base and J by 11 bases, with 15 bases between. The CDR3 is 15 amino acids. DNA for the CDR3: TGTGCCACCAGCAGAGGAAGAGATAGGGTGGCACCCCTCCACTTT. It encodes CATSRGRDRVAPLHF.

The chain links TRBV5-1 to TRBJ1-3; D gene unclear. This CDR3 region has 14 residues. Germline CDR1 and CDR2: SGHRS and YFSETQ. The V gene lost 0 bases and the J gene lost 2 bases, with 6 bases spanning the gap. This chain's CDR3 is CASSLDGAGNTIYF. CDR3 bases: TGCGCCAGCAGCTTGGATGGGGCTGGAAACACCATATATTTT.